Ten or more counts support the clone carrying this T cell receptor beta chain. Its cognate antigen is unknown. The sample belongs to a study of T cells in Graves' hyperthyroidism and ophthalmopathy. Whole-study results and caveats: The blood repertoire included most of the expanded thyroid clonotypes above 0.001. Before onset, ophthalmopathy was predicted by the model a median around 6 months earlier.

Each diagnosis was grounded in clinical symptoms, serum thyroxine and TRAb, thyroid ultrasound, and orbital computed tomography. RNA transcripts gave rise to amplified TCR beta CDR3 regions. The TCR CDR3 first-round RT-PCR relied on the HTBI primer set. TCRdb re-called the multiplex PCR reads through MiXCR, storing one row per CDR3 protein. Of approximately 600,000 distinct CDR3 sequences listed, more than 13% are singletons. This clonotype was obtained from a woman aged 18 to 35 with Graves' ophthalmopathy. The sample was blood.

DNA for the CDR3: TGTGCCAGCACGGGGACTACCTTCTATGAGCAGTTCTTC. Translating it yields CASTGTTFYEQFF. V usage is TRBV6-1 and J usage is TRBJ2-1; 7 nucleotides agree with TRBD2. Germline-derived CDR1 and CDR2 are MNHNS and SASEGT. V lost 7 bases to trimming and J lost 8 bases; unmatched junction nucleotides: 8. CDR3 length: 13 amino acids.